The clone carrying this T cell receptor beta chain has more than one count but fewer than ten. Its antigen remains unknown. V lost 0 bases and J lost 0, with 31 bases in between. The V gene's germline CDR1 is SGHRS and CDR2 YFSETQ. This CDR3 spans 23 amino acids. This sample was included in a study of CD8 T cells in ankylosing spondylitis. Broader study findings: Ankylosing spondylitis blood appeared to carry a characteristic TCR beta motif of seven to nine highly homologous variants. Prior work had noted some motif variants in reactive arthritis blood and synovial fluid. Significantly higher representation of disease-linked clones was reported for matched ankylosing spondylitis synovial fluid. Clones linked with disease were CD8+ and fairly uncommon in the peripheral blood.

Quantitative 5'-RACE with molecular barcodes was used to make the TCR beta libraries. One entry per CDR3 protein, called by TCRdb with MiXCR from the 5' RACE reads. Of roughly 370,000 distinct CDR3 sequences listed, about 20% were seen once; the top ten hold roughly a sixth. This sequence originates from a male donor with ankylosing spondylitis. The specimen sequenced was blood, either unsorted or a sorted T cell fraction (not recorded which). This chain uses TRBV5-1 with TRBJ1-5, with a tentative D call TRBD1 (5 bases). CDR3 bases: TGCGCCAGCAGCTTGGAAGTCGAGAATATCGGGACGGAGAAAGCTATTAGCAATCAGCCCCAGCATTTT. Protein: CASSLEVENIGTEKAISNQPQHF.